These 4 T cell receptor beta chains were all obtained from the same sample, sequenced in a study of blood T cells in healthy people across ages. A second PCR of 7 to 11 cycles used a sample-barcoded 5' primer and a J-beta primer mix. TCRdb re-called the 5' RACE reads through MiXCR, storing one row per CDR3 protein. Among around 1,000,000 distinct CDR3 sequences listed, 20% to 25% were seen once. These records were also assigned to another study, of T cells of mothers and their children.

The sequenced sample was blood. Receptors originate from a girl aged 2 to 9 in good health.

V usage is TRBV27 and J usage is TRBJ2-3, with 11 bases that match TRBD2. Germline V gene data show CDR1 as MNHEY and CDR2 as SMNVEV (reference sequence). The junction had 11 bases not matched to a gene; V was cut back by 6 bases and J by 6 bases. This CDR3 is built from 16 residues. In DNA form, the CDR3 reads TGTGCCAGCAGCATGATACTAGCGGGAGCAGGTGATACGCAGTATTTT. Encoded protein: CASSMILAGAGDTQYF.

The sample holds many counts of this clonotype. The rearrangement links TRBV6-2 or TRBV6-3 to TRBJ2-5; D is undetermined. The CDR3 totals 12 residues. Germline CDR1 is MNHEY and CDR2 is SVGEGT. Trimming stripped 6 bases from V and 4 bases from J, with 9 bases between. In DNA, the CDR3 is TGTGCCAGCAGAACCGGTCGAGAGACCCAGTACTTC. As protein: CASRTGRETQYF.

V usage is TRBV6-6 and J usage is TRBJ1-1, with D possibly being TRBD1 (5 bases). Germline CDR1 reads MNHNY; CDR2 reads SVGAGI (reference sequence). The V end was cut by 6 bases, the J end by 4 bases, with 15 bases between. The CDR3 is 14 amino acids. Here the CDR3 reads CASRILTGPTEAFF. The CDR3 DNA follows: TGTGCCAGCAGAATTCTTACAGGACCCACTGAAGCTTTCTTT.

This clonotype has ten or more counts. CDR3 protein: CASSDRGETQYF. For the CDR3, the DNA is TGTGCCAGCAGTGACAGGGGGGAGACCCAGTACTTC. This sequence joins TRBV6-1 and TRBJ2-5, with 7 bases matching TRBD1. The CDR3 is 12 amino acids. Germline CDR1 is MNHNS and CDR2 is SASEGT. With 3 bases clipped from V and 5 bases from J, the junction kept 0 bases outside the gene matches.